One sample yielded the 21 T cell receptor beta chains listed below, sequenced in a study of identical twins. TCRdb reprocessed the 5' RACE reads via MiXCR and lists one record per CDR3 protein. The sample has around 1.7 million distinct CDR3 sequences; under 35% are singletons. What was sequenced was cord blood. The receptors shown here come from a newborn girl in good health.

This clonotype came up a few times. The chain links TRBV6-5 to TRBJ2-3; D is ambiguous. With 7 bases removed from V and 2 bases from J, the gap between germline ends came to 10 bases. Germline V CDR1 and CDR2: MNHEY, SVGAGI. This CDR3 has 13 amino acids. The CDR3 region is CASKARVTDTQYF. As DNA, the CDR3 is TGTGCCAGCAAGGCGCGAGTCACAGATACGCAGTATTTT.

This clonotype was picked up many times. The chain has TRBV10-3 and TRBJ2-3; 7 bases map to TRBD1. The CDR3 has 14 amino acids. V gave up 4 bases and J gave up 2 bases; unmatched junction bases: 3. CDR1 is ENHRY, CDR2 SYGVKD, per germline. DNA of the CDR3: TGTGCCATCAGTGCGGGACAGCACACAGATACGCAGTATTTT. Amino acid sequence: CAISAGQHTDTQYF.

The V call is TRBV5-1, the J call TRBJ1-2, with D perhaps TRBD1 (6 bases). There are 17 residues in the CDR3. CDR1 SGHRS and CDR2 YFSETQ come from the germline V gene. V gave up 3 bases and J gave up 8 bases, with 26 bases separating them. The CDR3 sequence: CASSSKGTSFWVGGYTF. The CDR3 DNA sequence: TGCGCCAGCAGCTCGAAAGGGACATCATTTTGGGTGGGCGGCTACACCTTC.

This clonotype was seen a few times. The chain links TRBV3-1 to TRBJ2-1; D is uncertain. Germline CDR1 and CDR2: LGHDT and YNNKEL (reference sequence). There are 17 residues in the CDR3. V lost 2 bases and J 9 bases, leaving 23 bases between the germline ends. The CDR3 nucleotides are TGTGCCAGCAGCCAACATCCTCGGCTACGTATCTGGGGTGAGCAGTTCTTC. This encodes CASSQHPRLRIWGEQFF.

This clonotype was detected only a few times. The V call is TRBV20-1, the J call TRBJ2-7, with 9 bases identical to TRBD2. V was clipped by 6 bases and J by 2 bases; unmatched bases: 8. CDR3 length equals 14 residues. Germline CDR1 is DFQATT and CDR2 is SNEGSKA (reference sequence). CDR3 amino acids: CSANRLAAAYEQYF. The CDR3 coding sequence is TGCAGTGCCAACCGACTAGCGGCGGCCTACGAGCAGTACTTC.

The table lists this clonotype with a few counts. V is TRBV20-1 and J is TRBJ1-2; 10 nucleotides line up with TRBD1. The CDR3 spans 15 residues. The germline CDR1 and CDR2 sequences are DFQATT and SNEGSKA (reference sequence). The V and J ends lost 0 bases and 1 base, in that order; junction bases with no gene match: 2. The CDR3 protein is CSARDDRGHNYGYTF. The DNA for the CDR3 is TGCAGTGCTAGAGATGACAGGGGGCATAACTATGGCTACACCTTC.

The chain carries TRBV4-2 and TRBJ2-7; 11 nucleotides agree with TRBD1. Germline V lookup: CDR1 LGHNA, CDR2 YNFKEQ. CDR3 length: 16 amino acids. The V segment lost 4 bases and the J segment 3 bases; nucleotides outside the gene matches: 8. CDR3 sequence (DNA): TGTGCCAGCAGCCCTCTGACGGGACAGGGGGTCTACGAGCAGTACTTC. Protein: CASSPLTGQGVYEQYF.

The genes are TRBV6-5 and TRBJ2-2; 11 bases agree with TRBD2. J lost 6 bases, V lost 2 bases, and 11 bases had no gene match. This CDR3 spans 18 amino acids. The germline CDR1 and CDR2 sequences are MNHEY and SVGAGI. This CDR3 reads CASSYSLAGGSTAGELFF. As DNA, the CDR3 is TGTGCCAGCAGTTACAGCCTAGCGGGGGGCTCGACGGCCGGGGAGCTGTTTTTT.

The chain links TRBV5-1 to TRBJ2-3; TRBD2 matches 13 bases. The CDR3 has 17 residues. Trimming at V came to 3 bases and at J to 2 bases, leaving 6 bases not matched to a gene. Germline V gene lookup returns CDR1 SGHRS and CDR2 YFSETQ. CDR3 region: CASSWGTSGILTDTQYF. CDR3 nucleotides: TGCGCCAGCAGCTGGGGGACTAGCGGGATACTCACAGATACGCAGTATTTT.

This sequence joins TRBV21-1 and TRBJ2-1. TRBV21-1 is a listed pseudogene. This CDR3 spans 17 amino acids. CDR3 sequence reads: CASSKAEAGASYNEQFF. Written as DNA, the CDR3 is TGTGCCAGCAGCAAAGCGGAAGCGGGAGCCTCCTACAATGAGCAGTTCTTC.

This clonotype has ten or more counts. The chain recombines TRBV13 with TRBJ2-3; D is uncertain. This CDR3 contains 14 residues. The V gene lost 5 bases and the J gene lost 6 bases, with 15 bases spanning the gap. The germline V gene encodes CDR1 PRHDT and CDR2 FYEKMQ (reference sequence). CDR3 residues: CASSPTPKVDTQYF. CDR3 nucleotide sequence: TGTGCCAGCAGCCCAACCCCTAAGGTGGATACGCAGTATTTT. Drawing the rest from reference TRBV13 and TRBJ2-3, the complete variable domain is AAGVIQSPRHLIKEKRETATLKCYPIPRHDTVYWYQQGPGQDPQFLISFYEKMQSDKGSIPDRFSAQQFSDYHSELNMSSLELGDSALYFCASSPTPKVDTQYFGPGTRLTVL.

This clonotype has only a few counts. The genes are TRBV6-6 and TRBJ2-3; tentatively, D is TRBD1 (6 bases). CDR3 length: 15 residues. The ends were cut back, 6 bases at V and 0 bases at J, with 13 bases in the middle. Germline V gene sequence: CDR1 MNHNY, CDR2 SVGAGI (reference sequence). CDR3 region: CASRQGHSSTDTQYF. The DNA of the CDR3 is TGTGCCAGCAGACAGGGTCACTCTAGCACAGATACGCAGTATTTT.

The CDR3: CASSQLLTTGLPTEAFF. For the CDR3, the DNA is TGTGCCAGCAGCCAACTACTCACGACAGGGCTCCCAACTGAAGCTTTCTTT. This rearrangement joins TRBV4-2 to TRBJ1-1, with 7 nucleotides matching TRBD1. V shed 2 bases and J 5 bases; nucleotides not matched to a gene: 14. This CDR3 contains 17 residues. The germline V gene encodes CDR1 LGHNA and CDR2 YNFKEQ.

This clonotype was detected many times. The chain has TRBV29-1 and TRBJ2-7; D gene uncertain. The ends were cut back, 6 bases at V and 4 bases at J, with 7 bases in the middle. CDR3 length: 10 amino acids. CDR1 is SQVTM, CDR2 ANQGSEA, per germline. Here the CDR3 DNA reads TGCAGCGTCCCATTTTACGAGCAGTACTTC. Encoded protein: CSVPFYEQYF.

CDR3 protein: CSAGGQGVFF. The DNA of the CDR3 is TGCAGTGCAGGCGGACAGGGGGTGTTTTTT. This rearrangement joins TRBV20-1 to TRBJ1-4, with 10 bases that match TRBD1. This CDR3 contains 10 residues. The germline CDR1 and CDR2 sequences are DFQATT and SNEGSKA (reference sequence). The V segment lost 6 bases and the J segment 15 bases; nucleotides outside the gene matches: 4.

The chain is built from TRBV20-1 and TRBJ2-4; D ambiguous. V was clipped by 0 bases and J by 13 bases, with 16 bases between them. The CDR3 runs 13 residues. Per the germline V gene, CDR1 is DFQATT and CDR2 is SNEGSKA (reference sequence). CDR3 residues: CSARDKANNEQYF. The CDR3 DNA reads as TGCAGTGCTAGAGACAAGGCCAACAATGAGCAGTACTTC.

This clonotype appeared a single time. The chain combines TRBV7-9 with TRBJ2-7, with 7 bases that match TRBD2. The last part of the DNA fits TRBJ2-5 better; the J call may be wrong. CDR1 and CDR2 (germline): SEHNR, FQNEAQ (reference sequence). This CDR3 is built from 13 residues. CDR3 amino acids: CASTKRDRETQYF. CDR3 bases: TGTGCCAGCACCAAGCGGGATAGGGAGACCCAGTACTTC.

This clonotype was seen many times. The chain has TRBV5-4 and TRBJ2-5, with D unresolved. Germline V lookup: CDR1 SGHNT, CDR2 YYREEE (reference sequence). V dropped 5 bases and J dropped 1 base, with 12 bases sitting between them. The CDR3 has 14 amino acids. CDR3 sequence (DNA): TGTGCCAGCAGTTTAGGGCAGATCCAAGAGACCCAGTACTTC. Its protein product is CASSLGQIQETQYF.

V gene TRBV4-1 combines with J gene TRBJ2-2; 9 bases match TRBD2. The CDR3 sequence is 16 residues long. Germline V CDR1 and CDR2: MGHRA, YSYEKL. Trimming took 1 base from V and 7 from J; bases not matched to a gene: 7. CDR3 sequence reads: CASSQGGLAGNGELFF. Written as DNA, the CDR3 is TGCGCCAGCAGCCAAGGTGGTCTAGCGGGGAACGGGGAGCTGTTTTTT.

There are a few counts of this clonotype. This chain connects TRBV5-5 to TRBJ1-2, with D unclear. The CDR3 covers 14 residues. The V end was cut by 2 bases, the J end by 4 bases, with 12 bases between. From germline, CDR1 is SGHKS and CDR2 YYEKEE (reference sequence). CDR3 sequence: CASSFGSPLYGYTF. CDR3 in DNA: TGTGCCAGCAGCTTTGGTTCACCCCTCTATGGCTACACCTTC.

This clonotype was seen only a few times. The junction differs from germline at one of its ends, possibly a read error. This chain connects TRBV28 to TRBJ2-1; perhaps TRBD2 as D (6 bases). Germline CDR1 and CDR2: MDHEN and SYDVKM. The CDR3 consists of 15 residues. The CDR3 region is CASSLTGLSANEQFF. CDR3 bases: TGCGCCAGCAGTCTGACGGGACTCTCCGCCAATGAGCAGTTCTTC.